These T cell receptor beta chains were read from a single sample in a study of T cells in localized non-small cell lung cancer. Some clones are missing from TCRdb's copy, which holds only in-frame ones; the method was immunoSEQ multiplex PCR. The sample has 70,000 or so clones, approximately 88% seen once. This specimen was peripheral blood, taken before any cancer treatment. The receptor source for this set is a female donor of 60 years or more with stage I lung adenocarcinoma. Both conserved end residues are part of each CDR3. The order of the fields is J gene, D gene, clone size, V gene, CDR3 protein, CDR3 DNA. D genes are given only for firm matches. A row's size may be missing; if present it is once, few, many or a size class.

TRBJ2-3 NA NA TRBV11-3 CASSLPSTDTQYF TGTGCCAGCAGCTTACCTAGCACAGATACGCAGTATTTT
TRBJ2-3 NA NA TRBV2 CASSEAGRGTQYF TGTGCCAGCAGTGAAGCCGGTCGGGGTACGCAGTATTTT
TRBJ1-2 TRBD1 NA TRBV19 CASSRPDRGRGGYTF TGTGCCAGTAGCCGCCCTGACAGGGGGCGAGGTGGCTACACCTTC
TRBJ1-2 TRBD1 NA TRBV4-1 CASSQGAGGIYGYTF TGCGCCAGCAGCCAAGGGGCAGGGGGGATATATGGCTACACCTTC
TRBJ1-2 NA NA TRBV28 CASSTGQNYGYTF TGTGCCAGCAGTACCGGACAGAACTATGGCTACACCTTC
TRBJ1-2 NA NA TRBV18 CASSPGLGEYGYTF TGTGCCAGCTCACCAGGGCTTGGTGAATATGGCTACACCTTC
TRBJ2-2 NA NA TRBV27 CASSFVPGELFF TGTGCCAGCAGTTTTGTACCCGGGGAGCTGTTTTTT
TRBJ2-2 NA NA TRBV2 CASSASAKELFF TGTGCCAGCAGTGCCAGCGCAAAGGAGCTGTTTTTT
TRBJ1-5 NA NA TRBV19 CASSNGAGVQQPQHF TGTGCCAGTAGTAATGGGGCAGGGGTACAGCAGCCCCAGCATTTT
TRBJ2-7 TRBD2 NA TRBV7-3 CASSPGTSGGYEQYF TGTGCCAGCAGCCCCGGGACTAGCGGGGGCTACGAGCAGTACTTC
TRBJ2-1 NA few TRBV7-9 CASSTLTRDSLPFF TGTGCCAGCAGCACACTCACTAGAGACTCTTTGCCGTTCTTC
TRBJ2-7 TRBD1 NA TRBV2 CASCDRGFEQYF TGTGCCAGCTGCGACAGGGGGTTCGAGCAGTACTTC
TRBJ2-2 NA NA TRBV2 CASRNTADTGELFF TGTGCCAGCAGGAATACTGCGGACACCGGGGAGCTGTTTTTT
TRBJ2-1 NA NA TRBV7-9 CASKTPGRYVGQFF TGTGCCAGCAAGACCCCCGGGCGGTATGTGGGGCAGTTCTTC
TRBJ1-2 NA once TRBV14 CASSQDYRGYGYTF TGTGCCAGCAGCCAAGATTACCGCGGCTATGGCTACACCTTC
TRBJ2-3 TRBD2 NA TRBV5-4 CASSLAGLADTQYF TGTGCCAGCAGCTTGGCGGGACTAGCAGATACGCAGTATTTT
TRBJ1-6 NA NA TRBV5-6 CASSLLRGSYNSPLHF TGTGCCAGCAGCTTACTCAGGGGCTCCTATAATTCACCCCTCCACTTT
TRBJ1-4 NA NA TRBV7-8 CASSLLRFSEKLFF TGTGCCAGCAGCTTACTCCGCTTCTCCGAAAAACTGTTTTTT
TRBJ2-6 NA NA TRBV7-9 CASSLNRVSGANVLTF TGTGCCAGCAGCTTGAACAGGGTTTCTGGGGCCAACGTCCTGACTTTC
TRBJ2-7 NA NA TRBV12-2 CASRLGVAPKVYEQYF TGTGCAAGTCGCTTAGGGGTCGCCCCTAAAGTATACGAGCAGTACTTC
TRBJ1-2 NA NA TRBV6-5 CASGLTRGPYGYTF TGTGCCAGCGGATTGACCAGGGGTCCCTATGGCTACACCTTC
TRBJ2-7 TRBD2 once TRBV27 CASSFSPIAGGLYEQYF TGTGCCAGCAGTTTTTCCCCTATAGCGGGAGGTTTGTACGAGCAGTACTTC
TRBJ2-2 NA NA TRBV7-2 CASSLTHTGELFF TGTGCCAGCAGCTTGACCCACACCGGGGAGCTGTTTTTT
TRBJ2-3 NA NA TRBV7-6 CASSHTDTQYF TGTGCCAGCAGCCACACAGATACGCAGTATTTT
TRBJ1-5 NA NA TRBV19 CASSIEVAGNQPQHF TGTGCCAGTAGTATTGAAGTTGCCGGAAATCAGCCCCAGCATTTT
TRBJ2-1 NA NA TRBV5-6 CASSLVGGRVAYNEQFF TGTGCCAGCAGCTTGGTGGGGGGGCGCGTGGCCTACAATGAGCAGTTCTTC
TRBJ2-3 TRBD2 NA TRBV18 CASSPLAGGPGDTQYF TGTGCCAGCTCACCCCTAGCGGGAGGGCCCGGAGATACGCAGTATTTT
TRBJ1-3 NA NA TRBV7-6 CASSLSIPTGENTIYF TGTGCCAGCAGCTTATCGATTCCAACGGGAGAAAACACCATATATTTT
TRBJ2-5 NA NA TRBV7-2 CASSLTMGQTQYF TGTGCCAGCAGCCTAACTATGGGACAGACCCAGTACTTC
TRBJ1-2 TRBD1 NA TRBV27 CASSTRTGVNYGYTF TGTGCCAGCAGTACGCGGACAGGGGTTAACTATGGCTACACCTTC
TRBJ2-3 TRBD2 NA TRBV29-1 CSVTLAGSTDTQYF TGCAGCGTAACCCTAGCGGGAAGTACAGATACGCAGTATTTT
TRBJ2-5 NA NA TRBV5-1 CASSLQETQYF TGCGCCAGCAGCCTCCAAGAGACCCAGTACTTC
TRBJ2-1 TRBD1 NA TRBV11-3 CASSLWRGTGSHNEQFF TGTGCCAGCAGCCTATGGAGGGGGACAGGGTCCCACAATGAGCAGTTCTTC
TRBJ2-7 NA NA TRBV5-6 CASSLGGRKYF TGTGCCAGCAGCTTGGGGGGCAGGAAGTACTTC
TRBJ2-5 TRBD2 NA TRBV6-5 CASMKGLAGIETQYF TGTGCCAGCATGAAAGGACTAGCGGGAATAGAGACCCAGTACTTC
TRBJ2-1 TRBD1 NA TRBV7-2 CASSSLWDRQYEQFF TGTGCCAGCAGCTCCCTATGGGACAGACAGTATGAGCAGTTCTTC
TRBJ1-6 NA NA TRBV7-9 CASSLDNSPLHF TGTGCCAGCAGCTTAGATAATTCACCCCTCCACTTT
TRBJ1-3 NA NA TRBV5-6 CASSNSRSGNTIYF TGTGCCAGCAGCAACAGTCGGTCTGGAAACACCATATATTTT
TRBJ2-3 NA NA TRBV5-1 CASSLDGGLKKDTQYF TGCGCCAGCAGCTTGGATGGGGGGCTTAAAAAGGATACGCAGTATTTT
TRBJ2-1 TRBD2 NA TRBV6-6 CASSYTSGGVYNEQFF TGTGCCAGCAGTTACACGAGCGGGGGGGTCTACAATGAGCAGTTCTTC
TRBJ2-2 NA NA TRBV29-1 CSVVGGNTGELFF TGCAGCGTCGTAGGGGGGAACACCGGGGAGCTGTTTTTT
TRBJ1-2 NA NA TRBV2 CASSEEVGGMRGYTF TGTGCCAGCAGTGAAGAGGTAGGGGGTATGCGAGGCTACACCTTC
TRBJ2-7 TRBD1 NA TRBV5-1 CASSPTGYEQYF TGCGCCAGCAGCCCGACAGGGTACGAGCAGTACTTC
TRBJ1-1 TRBD1 NA TRBV7-3 CASSRQGAGDEAFF TGTGCCAGCAGCCGACAGGGGGCCGGCGATGAAGCTTTCTTT
TRBJ2-5 TRBD2 NA TRBV10-3 CAISERTSGGARQETQYF TGTGCCATCAGTGAACGAACTAGCGGGGGGGCCCGGCAAGAGACCCAGTACTTC
TRBJ2-7 NA NA TRBV7-6 CASSLARGREQYF TGTGCCAGCAGCTTAGCGCGAGGCCGGGAGCAGTACTTC
TRBJ1-4 TRBD1 NA TRBV29-1 CSVEEGQLEKLFF TGCAGCGTTGAAGAGGGACAGCTTGAAAAACTGTTTTTT
TRBJ1-1 NA NA TRBV6-1 CASSVLNTEAFF TGTGCCAGCAGTGTATTGAACACTGAAGCTTTCTTT
TRBJ2-7 NA few TRBV9 CASSVELDSYEQYF TGTGCCAGCAGCGTAGAACTCGACTCTTACGAGCAGTACTTC
TRBJ2-1 TRBD2 NA TRBV9 CASSKSGGAGNEQFF TGTGCCAGCAGCAAGAGCGGGGGGGCCGGTAATGAGCAGTTCTTC
TRBJ2-5 NA NA TRBV9 CASSVDRTQETQYF TGTGCCAGCAGCGTGGACCGGACCCAAGAGACCCAGTACTTC
TRBJ2-7 NA NA TRBV14 CASSPGGHEQYF TGTGCCAGCAGCCCGGGCGGCCACGAGCAGTACTTC
TRBJ1-6 NA NA TRBV6-6 CASSTRQRSPLHF TGTGCCAGCAGTACTCGACAGCGATCACCCCTCCACTTT
TRBJ2-3 TRBD2 once TRBV7-2 CASSLLAGSYSDTQYF TGTGCCAGCAGCTTACTAGCGGGGAGTTATTCAGATACGCAGTATTTT
TRBJ2-7 NA NA TRBV18 CASSPPEDTGYEQYF TGTGCCAGCTCACCACCAGAGGACACTGGCTACGAGCAGTACTTC
TRBJ2-7 NA NA TRBV11-1 CASSPPWSYEQYF TGTGCCAGCAGCCCCCCGTGGTCCTACGAGCAGTACTTC